Listed below are T cell receptor beta chains from one sample, sequenced in a study of response to subunit inactivated influenza vaccine. MiXCR, run by TCRdb on the RT-PCR reads, gives a single entry per CDR3 protein. The data show more than 400,000 distinct CDR3 sequences, 7.2% seen once. Sequences were derived from PBMCs from blood, sampled less than 30 months after vaccination. These TCRs come from a man aged 45-69 years who received an inactivated influenza vaccine. Both conserved end residues are part of each CDR3. Each record gives: V gene, D gene, J gene, clone size, CDR3 DNA, CDR3 protein. The D gene is left open where the match is weak. Size is omitted from some rows. Given values are once, few, many or a class for expanded clones.

v_call: TRBV20-1; d_call: .; j_call: TRBJ2-3; clone_size: many; cdr3_nt: TGCAGTGCAATCCAGCCAGGATTTAGGGATACGCAGTATTTT; cdr3_aa: CSAIQPGFRDTQYF
v_call: TRBV19; d_call: TRBD1; j_call: TRBJ1-5; clone_size: few; cdr3_nt: TGTGCCAGTACCGGGACAGGAGGCAATCAGCCCCAGCATTTT; cdr3_aa: CASTGTGGNQPQHF
v_call: TRBV14; d_call: .; j_call: TRBJ2-1; clone_size: many; cdr3_nt: TGTGCCAGCAGCCAAGTGGGGAGCCGGGCGAATGAGCAGTTCTTC; cdr3_aa: CASSQVGSRANEQFF
v_call: TRBV20-1; d_call: TRBD2; j_call: TRBJ2-7; clone_size: .; cdr3_nt: TGCAGTGCTAAGAGTAGCGGGAGGGCCGGCGAGCAGTACTTC; cdr3_aa: CSAKSSGRAGEQYF
v_call: TRBV12-3/TRBV12-4; d_call: .; j_call: TRBJ2-3; clone_size: .; cdr3_nt: TGTGCCAGCAGTTTACGTCAGCAGCATACAGATACGCAGTATTTT; cdr3_aa: CASSLRQQHTDTQYF
v_call: TRBV20-1; d_call: .; j_call: TRBJ2-2; clone_size: few; cdr3_nt: TGCAGTGGGGAGACCAATAAGAACACCGGGGAGCTGTTTTTT; cdr3_aa: CSGETNKNTGELFF
v_call: TRBV12-3/TRBV12-4; d_call: .; j_call: TRBJ1-3; clone_size: .; cdr3_nt: TGTGCCAGCAGGAGTACAGGGACCGGAAACACCATATATTTT; cdr3_aa: CASRSTGTGNTIYF
v_call: TRBV12-3/TRBV12-4; d_call: .; j_call: TRBJ2-4; clone_size: few; cdr3_nt: TGTGCCAGCAGTTTAGGGCGCTCACTCCGCCGCGGGGATTCCAAAAACATTCAATACTTC; cdr3_aa: CASSLGRSLRRGDSKNIQYF
v_call: TRBV11-1; d_call: TRBD1; j_call: TRBJ2-1; clone_size: once; cdr3_nt: TGTGCCAGCAGCCAGGGGCCGGACAGGGGATCCAATGAGCAGTTCTTC; cdr3_aa: CASSQGPDRGSNEQFF
v_call: TRBV20-1; d_call: .; j_call: TRBJ2-7; clone_size: few; cdr3_nt: TGCAGTGCTAGGAATAGATTCGGGTACGAGCAGTACTTC; cdr3_aa: CSARNRFGYEQYF
v_call: TRBV2; d_call: .; j_call: TRBJ2-3; clone_size: .; cdr3_nt: TGTGCCAGCAGGCGGGGTTGGGAGGATACGCAGTATTTT; cdr3_aa: CASRRGWEDTQYF
v_call: TRBV7-2; d_call: TRBD2; j_call: TRBJ2-1; clone_size: few; cdr3_nt: TGTGCCAGCAGCTTAGAAAGCGGGGGGTCTTACAATGAGCAGTTCTTC; cdr3_aa: CASSLESGGSYNEQFF
v_call: TRBV7-9; d_call: .; j_call: TRBJ2-6; clone_size: .; cdr3_nt: TGTGCCAGCAGCAGGGGGGGCCACCTCTCTGGGGCCAACGTCCTGACTTTC; cdr3_aa: CASSRGGHLSGANVLTF
v_call: TRBV27; d_call: .; j_call: TRBJ1-1; clone_size: few; cdr3_nt: TGTGCCAGCAGTACACACAGGGCTGGGACTGAAGCTTTCTTT; cdr3_aa: CASSTHRAGTEAFF
v_call: TRBV12-3/TRBV12-4; d_call: TRBD2; j_call: TRBJ2-1; clone_size: many; cdr3_nt: TGTGCCAGCAGACCACGAGGGCGGGAGGGCAATGAGCAGTTCTTC; cdr3_aa: CASRPRGREGNEQFF
v_call: TRBV12-3/TRBV12-4; d_call: .; j_call: TRBJ2-2; clone_size: many; cdr3_nt: TGTGCCAGCAGCCCAACAAGAAACACCGGGGAGCTGTTTTTT; cdr3_aa: CASSPTRNTGELFF
v_call: TRBV5-1; d_call: .; j_call: TRBJ2-1; clone_size: many; cdr3_nt: TGTGCCAGCAGTTTAGACAGATACAATGAGCAGTTCTTC; cdr3_aa: CASSLDRYNEQFF
v_call: TRBV29-1; d_call: .; j_call: TRBJ1-1; clone_size: few; cdr3_nt: TGCAGCGTTGAAAAAAACCCCCCGAACACTGAAGCTTTCTTT; cdr3_aa: CSVEKNPPNTEAFF
v_call: TRBV24-1; d_call: .; j_call: TRBJ2-3; clone_size: few; cdr3_nt: TGTGCCACCTCGGCAGGGCAAGTTAAAGATACGCAGTATTTT; cdr3_aa: CATSAGQVKDTQYF
v_call: TRBV29-1; d_call: .; j_call: TRBJ1-6; clone_size: .; cdr3_nt: TGCAGCGTGGGGACGGGATCAGGTTCACCCCTCCACTTT; cdr3_aa: CSVGTGSGSPLHF
v_call: TRBV5-1; d_call: .; j_call: TRBJ2-7; clone_size: .; cdr3_nt: TGCGCCAGTGCGGACAGACCCTACGAGCAGTACTTC; cdr3_aa: CASADRPYEQYF
v_call: TRBV29-1; d_call: TRBD1; j_call: TRBJ2-7; clone_size: many; cdr3_nt: TGCAGCGTATCCGGGACAGGGTGGTACGAGCAGTACTTC; cdr3_aa: CSVSGTGWYEQYF
v_call: TRBV20-1; d_call: TRBD2; j_call: TRBJ2-7; clone_size: .; cdr3_nt: TGCAGTGCTAGAGAGTATCTAGCGGGCTACTACGAGCAGTACTTC; cdr3_aa: CSAREYLAGYYEQYF
v_call: TRBV15; d_call: TRBD2; j_call: TRBJ2-3; clone_size: .; cdr3_nt: TGTGCCACCAGCAGACGTAGCGGGGGATCAGATACGCAGTATTTT; cdr3_aa: CATSRRSGGSDTQYF
v_call: TRBV12-3/TRBV12-4; d_call: .; j_call: TRBJ2-1; clone_size: few; cdr3_nt: TGTGCCAGCAGACCAGGGAATCCCTTTCGGAGTGAGCAGTTCTTC; cdr3_aa: CASRPGNPFRSEQFF
v_call: TRBV5-5; d_call: TRBD1; j_call: TRBJ1-1; clone_size: few; cdr3_nt: TGTGCCAGCAGCTCATTGACAGGGGACGGGCGGGCTTTCTTT; cdr3_aa: CASSSLTGDGRAFF
v_call: TRBV5-1; d_call: .; j_call: TRBJ2-3; clone_size: many; cdr3_nt: TGCGCCAGCAAGTCCCACAGGGAAGCAGCAGATACGCAGTATTTT; cdr3_aa: CASKSHREAADTQYF
v_call: TRBV12-3/TRBV12-4; d_call: TRBD2; j_call: TRBJ2-7; clone_size: many; cdr3_nt: TGTGCCAGCAGCCGGGGACTAGCGGTTAACGAGCAGTACTTC; cdr3_aa: CASSRGLAVNEQYF
v_call: TRBV3-1; d_call: .; j_call: TRBJ1-4; clone_size: many; cdr3_nt: TGTGCCAGCAGCCAAGATATGTCAAGGGGCGGGCGTGAAAAACTGTTTTTT; cdr3_aa: CASSQDMSRGGREKLFF
v_call: TRBV7-2; d_call: .; j_call: TRBJ2-7; clone_size: .; cdr3_nt: TGTGCCAGCAGCTTAGAACAGGCCGCGGCCGAGCAGTACTTC; cdr3_aa: CASSLEQAAAEQYF
v_call: TRBV7-2; d_call: TRBD1; j_call: TRBJ1-2; clone_size: .; cdr3_nt: TGTGCCAGCAGCCTCGGGACAGAGGTCTATGGCTACACCTTC; cdr3_aa: CASSLGTEVYGYTF
v_call: TRBV4-3; d_call: .; j_call: TRBJ2-7; clone_size: .; cdr3_nt: TGCGCCAGCAGCCAAGATTTACTAGCCTACGAGCAGTACTTC; cdr3_aa: CASSQDLLAYEQYF
v_call: TRBV5-1; d_call: TRBD1; j_call: TRBJ2-5; clone_size: .; cdr3_nt: TGCGCCAGCAGCTTTGGCGGACAAGGGGGCCAGGAGACCCAGTACTTC; cdr3_aa: CASSFGGQGGQETQYF
v_call: TRBV20-1; d_call: .; j_call: TRBJ2-2; clone_size: many; cdr3_nt: TGCAGTGCTAGAGATTTGCGACACCAAATCACCGGGGAGCTGTTTTTT; cdr3_aa: CSARDLRHQITGELFF
v_call: TRBV14; d_call: .; j_call: TRBJ2-3; clone_size: many; cdr3_nt: TGTGCCAGGAACCGGGACAGCACAGATACGCAGTATTTT; cdr3_aa: CARNRDSTDTQYF
v_call: TRBV10-3; d_call: .; j_call: TRBJ2-5; clone_size: few; cdr3_nt: TGTGCCATCACTAAGGACAGTCCCCAAGAGACCCAGTACTTC; cdr3_aa: CAITKDSPQETQYF
v_call: TRBV12-3/TRBV12-4; d_call: TRBD1; j_call: TRBJ2-6; clone_size: .; cdr3_nt: TGTGCCAGCAGGACAGGGAGTTTGGGGGCCAACGTCCTGACTTTC; cdr3_aa: CASRTGSLGANVLTF
v_call: TRBV29-1; d_call: TRBD2; j_call: TRBJ2-1; clone_size: .; cdr3_nt: TGCAGCGTGGGAAGGCCCCTAGCGGGAGCTAACAATGAGCAGTTCTTC; cdr3_aa: CSVGRPLAGANNEQFF
v_call: TRBV7-9; d_call: .; j_call: TRBJ1-1; clone_size: few; cdr3_nt: TGTGCCAGCAGCTTAGAACAGGGTGAAGCTTTCTTT; cdr3_aa: CASSLEQGEAFF